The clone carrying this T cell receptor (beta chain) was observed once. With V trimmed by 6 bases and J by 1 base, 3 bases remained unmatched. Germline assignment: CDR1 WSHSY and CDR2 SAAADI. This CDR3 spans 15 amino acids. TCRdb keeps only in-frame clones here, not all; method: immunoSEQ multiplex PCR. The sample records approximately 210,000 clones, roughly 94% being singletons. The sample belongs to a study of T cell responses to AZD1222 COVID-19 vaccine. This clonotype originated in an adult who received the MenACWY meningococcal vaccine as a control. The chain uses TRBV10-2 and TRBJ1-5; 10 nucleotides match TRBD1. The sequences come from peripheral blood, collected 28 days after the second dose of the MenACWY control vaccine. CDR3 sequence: CASSWTGGSNQPQHF. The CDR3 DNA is TGCGCCAGCAGCTGGACAGGGGGAAGCAATCAGCCCCAGCATTTT.